These 5 T cell receptor beta chains originate from one sample sequenced in a study of T cells in Graves' hyperthyroidism and ophthalmopathy. Using RNA transcripts as the source, TCR beta CDR3 regions were amplified. The TCR CDR3 was amplified in a first-round RT-PCR using the HTBI primer set. TCRdb itself ran the multiplex PCR reads through MiXCR, one entry per CDR3 protein. The sample contains fewer than 550,000 distinct CDR3 sequences, 15% to 17% of which appear only once. Sequencing used blood. The receptors come from a woman aged 18-29 years with Graves' hyperthyroidism.

The chain combines TRBV28 with TRBJ2-5; D not certain. The CDR3 extends over 14 amino acids. Germline CDR1 is MDHEN and CDR2 is SYDVKM. V lost 6 bases and J lost 3, with 14 bases in between. CDR3: CASSFPGSKETQYF. The DNA of the CDR3 is TGTGCCAGCAGCTTCCCCGGGTCCAAAGAGACCCAGTACTTC.

The chain employs TRBV27 and TRBJ2-1, with 11 bases lining up with TRBD2. Germline CDR1 MNHEY, CDR2 SMNVEV (reference sequence). CDR3 length: 16 amino acids. The V segment lost 4 bases and the J segment 3 bases; nucleotides outside the gene matches: 5. In DNA form, the CDR3 reads TGTGCCAGCAGTTCGAATAGCGGGAGGGGCTACAATGAGCAGTTCTTC. Translation: CASSSNSGRGYNEQFF.

The rearrangement uses TRBV7-9 and TRBJ2-3, with D unresolved. From germline, CDR1 is SEHNR and CDR2 FQNEAQ (reference sequence). V lost 0 bases to trimming and J lost 3 bases, with 7 bases between them. This CDR3 region has 14 residues. In DNA form, the CDR3 reads TGTGCCAGCAGCTTAGCGATTGGGACAGATACGCAGTATTTT. Its protein product is CASSLAIGTDTQYF.

This clonotype has ten or more counts. The CDR3 loop is CASSQPTLAGALDTQYF. For the CDR3, the DNA is TGTGCCAGCAGCCAGCCAACTCTAGCGGGGGCCCTAGATACGCAGTATTTT. The rearrangement joins TRBV3-1 to TRBJ2-3; 10 nucleotides match TRBD2. The germline V gene has CDR1 LGHDT and CDR2 YNNKEL (reference sequence). Unmatched junction bases numbered 11, after V lost 3 bases and J lost 5 bases. CDR3 size: 17 residues.

At least ten counts were recorded for this clonotype. This chain uses TRBV5-1 with TRBJ1-1; no clear D gene. Deletions cut 1 base from V and 1 base from J, with 5 bases between. The CDR3 sequence is 13 residues long. The germline gives CDR1 SGHRS, CDR2 YFSETQ. For the CDR3, the DNA is TGCGCCAGCAGCTTGCTTGGGAACACTGAAGCTTTCTTT. Translating gives CASSLLGNTEAFF.